These 5 T cell receptor beta chains were sequenced from one sample in a study of shared clonotypes between healthy human individuals. Repertoires were generated with immunoSEQ multiplex PCR, while TCRdb's copy carries only in-frame clones and drops some. The sample shows 1,400,000 or so clones, about 98.5% of them seen only once. Sequencing was carried out using naive CD4+ T cells sorted from blood. The subset denotes: CD45RA+ positively selected. Receptors originate from a man under 40 in good health.

The chain employs TRBV27 and TRBJ2-2; D might be TRBD2 (5 bases). V was pared by 4 bases and J by 7 bases, with 10 bases between. The CDR3 sequence is 13 residues long. Germline V gene data show CDR1 as MNHEY and CDR2 as SMNVEV (reference sequence). In DNA, the CDR3 is TGTGCCAGCAGTTACGGGAACGACGGGGAGCTGTTTTTT. Amino acids: CASSYGNDGELFF.

The chain employs TRBV14 and TRBJ1-3; D remains unclear. CDR1 SGHDN and CDR2 FVKESK come from the germline V gene. With 6 bases removed from V and 7 bases from J, the gap between germline ends came to 22 bases. This CDR3 spans 16 amino acids. The CDR3 sequence: CASSGAGNLGWNTIYF. CDR3 nucleotide sequence: TGTGCCAGCAGTGGCGCTGGCAACCTGGGATGGAACACCATATATTTT.

This sequence joins TRBV5-1 and TRBJ1-3; no definite D call. Trimming took 0 bases from V and 2 from J, leaving 9 bases between them. The CDR3 runs 15 residues. Per the germline V gene, CDR1 is SGHRS and CDR2 is YFSETQ. The CDR3 is CASSLVGQPGNTIYF. Written as DNA, the CDR3 is TGCGCCAGCAGCTTGGTGGGTCAGCCTGGAAACACCATATATTTT.

The genes are TRBV5-6 and TRBJ2-7, with TRBD2 matching 8 bases. Germline V gene lookup returns CDR1 SGHDT and CDR2 YYEEEE. The V and J ends lost 5 bases and 4 bases, in that order; junction bases with no gene match: 23. CDR3 length: 19 residues. The CDR3 protein is CASSRGKAGVQMMSYEQYF. For the CDR3, the DNA is TGTGCCAGCAGTCGGGGGAAAGCGGGAGTTCAAATGATGAGTTACGAGCAGTACTTC.

The chain joins TRBV18 to TRBJ1-2, with 9 nucleotides matching TRBD1. The CDR3 totals 15 residues. V gave up 3 bases and J gave up 3 bases; unmatched junction bases: 5. The germline V gene has CDR1 KGHSH and CDR2 LQKENI. The DNA of the CDR3 is TGTGCCAGCTCACCGTCGAGGACAGGGGACTATGGCTACACCTTC. It encodes CASSPSRTGDYGYTF. Full variable domain (missing parts from reference TRBV18 and TRBJ1-2): NAGVMQNPRHLVRRRGQEARLRCSPMKGHSHVYWYRQLPEEGLKFMVYLQKENIIDESGMPKERFSAEFPKEGPSILRIQQVVRGDSAAYFCASSPSRTGDYGYTFGSGTRLTVV.